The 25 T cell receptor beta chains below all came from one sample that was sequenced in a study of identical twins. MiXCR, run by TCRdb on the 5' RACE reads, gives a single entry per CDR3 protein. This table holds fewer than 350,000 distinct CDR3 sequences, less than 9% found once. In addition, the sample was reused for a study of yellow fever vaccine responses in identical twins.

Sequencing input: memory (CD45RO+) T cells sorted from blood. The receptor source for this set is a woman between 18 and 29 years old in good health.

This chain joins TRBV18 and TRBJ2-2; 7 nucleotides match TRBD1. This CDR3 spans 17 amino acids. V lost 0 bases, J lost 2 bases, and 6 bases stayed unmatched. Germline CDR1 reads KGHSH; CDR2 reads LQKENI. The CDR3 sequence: CASSPPRGPRNTGELFF. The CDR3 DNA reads TGTGCCAGCTCACCACCAAGGGGGCCAAGAAACACCGGGGAGCTGTTTTTT.

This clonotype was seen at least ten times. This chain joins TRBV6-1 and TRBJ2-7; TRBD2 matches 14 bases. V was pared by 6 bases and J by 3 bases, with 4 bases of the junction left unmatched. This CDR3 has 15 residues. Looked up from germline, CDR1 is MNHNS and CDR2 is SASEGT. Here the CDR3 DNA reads TGTGCCAGCAGGGCAGGGACTAGCGGGAGCTACGAGCAGTACTTC. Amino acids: CASRAGTSGSYEQYF.

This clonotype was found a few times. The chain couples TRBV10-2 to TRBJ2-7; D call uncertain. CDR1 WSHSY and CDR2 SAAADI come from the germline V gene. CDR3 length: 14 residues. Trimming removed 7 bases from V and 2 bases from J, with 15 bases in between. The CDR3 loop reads CASMIGPGPYEQYF. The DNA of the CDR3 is TGCGCCAGCATGATCGGACCGGGCCCCTACGAGCAGTACTTC.

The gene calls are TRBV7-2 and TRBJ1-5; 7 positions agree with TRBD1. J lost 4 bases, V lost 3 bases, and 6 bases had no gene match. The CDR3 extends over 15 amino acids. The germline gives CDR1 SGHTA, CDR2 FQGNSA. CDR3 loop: CASSLSGTDNQPQHF. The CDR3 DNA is TGTGCCAGCAGCTTGTCCGGGACAGATAATCAGCCCCAGCATTTT.

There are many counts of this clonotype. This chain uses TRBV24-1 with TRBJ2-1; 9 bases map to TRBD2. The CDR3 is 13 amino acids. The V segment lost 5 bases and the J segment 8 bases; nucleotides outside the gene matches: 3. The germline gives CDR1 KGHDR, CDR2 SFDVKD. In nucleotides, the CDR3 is TGTGCCACCAGTGCCACTAGCGGGTATGAGCAGTTCTTC. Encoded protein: CATSATSGYEQFF.

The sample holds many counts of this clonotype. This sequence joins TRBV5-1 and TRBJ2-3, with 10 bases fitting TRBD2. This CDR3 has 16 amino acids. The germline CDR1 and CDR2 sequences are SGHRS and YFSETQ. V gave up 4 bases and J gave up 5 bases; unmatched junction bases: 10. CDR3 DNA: TGCGCCAGCAGCCGACCGGGACTAGCGAGGGGAGATACGCAGTATTTT. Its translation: CASSRPGLARGDTQYF.

Written as DNA, the CDR3 is TGTGCCAGCAGCTTGGGCGGCGTAGCGGGGCGCCAAGAGACCCAGTACTTC. This gives the protein CASSLGGVAGRQETQYF. The genes are TRBV5-5 and TRBJ2-5; TRBD2 matches at 8 bases. The CDR3 is 17 residues long. V lost 0 bases to trimming and J lost 1 base; unmatched junction nucleotides: 8. The V gene's germline CDR1 is SGHKS and CDR2 YYEKEE (reference sequence).

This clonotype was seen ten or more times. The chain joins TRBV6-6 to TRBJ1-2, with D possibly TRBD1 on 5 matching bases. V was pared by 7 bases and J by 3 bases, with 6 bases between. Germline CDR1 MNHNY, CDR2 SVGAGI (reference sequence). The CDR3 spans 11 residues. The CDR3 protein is CASKGDYGYTF. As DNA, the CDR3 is TGTGCCAGCAAAGGGGACTATGGCTACACCTTC.

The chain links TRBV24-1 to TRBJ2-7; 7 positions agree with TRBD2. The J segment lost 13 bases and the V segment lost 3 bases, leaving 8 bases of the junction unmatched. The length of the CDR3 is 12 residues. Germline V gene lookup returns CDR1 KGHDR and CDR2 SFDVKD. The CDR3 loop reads CATSDPGLSFYV. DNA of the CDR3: TGTGCCACCAGTGATCCGGGACTATCCTTCTACGTC.

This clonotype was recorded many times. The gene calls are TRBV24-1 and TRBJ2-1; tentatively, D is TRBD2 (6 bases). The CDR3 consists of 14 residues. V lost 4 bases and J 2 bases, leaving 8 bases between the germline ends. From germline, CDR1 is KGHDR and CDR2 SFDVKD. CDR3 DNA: TGTGCCACCAGTGAGGGACTTGCCTACAATGAGCAGTTCTTC. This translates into CATSEGLAYNEQFF.

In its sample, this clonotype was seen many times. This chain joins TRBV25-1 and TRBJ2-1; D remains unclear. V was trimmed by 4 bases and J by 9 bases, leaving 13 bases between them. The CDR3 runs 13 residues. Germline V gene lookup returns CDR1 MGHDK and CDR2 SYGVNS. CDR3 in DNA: TGTGCCAGCAGTGGACTTATAGTAGGTGAGCAGTTCTTC. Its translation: CASSGLIVGEQFF.

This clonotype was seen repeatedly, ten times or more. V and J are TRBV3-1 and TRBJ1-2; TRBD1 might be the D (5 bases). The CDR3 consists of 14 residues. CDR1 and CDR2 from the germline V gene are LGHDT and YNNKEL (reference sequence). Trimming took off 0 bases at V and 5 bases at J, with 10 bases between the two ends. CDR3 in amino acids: CASSQEGTAYGYTF. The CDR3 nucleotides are TGTGCCAGCAGCCAAGAGGGGACTGCGTATGGCTACACCTTC.

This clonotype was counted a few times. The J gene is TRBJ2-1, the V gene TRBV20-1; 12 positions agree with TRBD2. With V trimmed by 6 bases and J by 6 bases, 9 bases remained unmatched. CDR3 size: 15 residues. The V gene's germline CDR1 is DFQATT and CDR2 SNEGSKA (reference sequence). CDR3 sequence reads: CSATSGGRQINEQFF. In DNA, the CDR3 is TGCAGTGCCACTAGCGGGGGGCGGCAGATCAATGAGCAGTTCTTC.

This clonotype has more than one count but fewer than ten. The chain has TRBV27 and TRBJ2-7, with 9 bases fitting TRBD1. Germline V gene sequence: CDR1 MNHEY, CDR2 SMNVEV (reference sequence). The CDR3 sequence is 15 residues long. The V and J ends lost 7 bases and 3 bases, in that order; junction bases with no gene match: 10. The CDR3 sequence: CASKGHGQGYYEQYF. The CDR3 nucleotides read TGTGCCAGCAAAGGACACGGACAGGGGTACTACGAGCAGTACTTC.

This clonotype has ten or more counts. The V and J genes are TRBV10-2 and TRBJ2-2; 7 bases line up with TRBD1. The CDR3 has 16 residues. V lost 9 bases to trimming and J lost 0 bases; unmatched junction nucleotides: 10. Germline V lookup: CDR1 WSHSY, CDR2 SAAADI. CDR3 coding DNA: TGCGCCAGTTTACAGGGGCTCACTACGAACACCGGGGAGCTGTTTTTT. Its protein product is CASLQGLTTNTGELFF.

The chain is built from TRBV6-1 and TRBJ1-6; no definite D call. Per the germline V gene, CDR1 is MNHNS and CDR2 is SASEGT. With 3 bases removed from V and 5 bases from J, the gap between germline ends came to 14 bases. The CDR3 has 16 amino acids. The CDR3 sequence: CASSEHGRRDNSPLHF. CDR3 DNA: TGTGCCAGCAGTGAGCATGGACGGAGAGATAATTCACCCCTCCACTTT.

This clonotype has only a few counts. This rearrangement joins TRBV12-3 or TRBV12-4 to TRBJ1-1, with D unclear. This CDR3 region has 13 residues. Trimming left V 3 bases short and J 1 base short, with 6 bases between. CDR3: CASSFNTNTEAFF. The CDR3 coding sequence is TGTGCCAGCAGTTTCAATACGAACACTGAAGCTTTCTTT.

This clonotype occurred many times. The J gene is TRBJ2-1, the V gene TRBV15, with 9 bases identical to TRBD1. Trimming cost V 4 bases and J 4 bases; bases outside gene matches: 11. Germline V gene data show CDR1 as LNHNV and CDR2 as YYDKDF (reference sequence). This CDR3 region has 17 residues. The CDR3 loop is CATSTLGGQGIYNEQFF. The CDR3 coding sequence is TGTGCCACCAGCACTTTGGGGGGACAGGGAATATACAATGAGCAGTTCTTC.

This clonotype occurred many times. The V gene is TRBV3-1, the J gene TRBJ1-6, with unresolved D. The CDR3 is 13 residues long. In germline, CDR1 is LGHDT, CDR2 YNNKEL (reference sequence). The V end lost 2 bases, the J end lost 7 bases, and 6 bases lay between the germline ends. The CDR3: CASSQRGNSPLHF. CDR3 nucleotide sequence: TGTGCCAGCAGCCAACGAGGAAATTCACCCCTCCACTTT.

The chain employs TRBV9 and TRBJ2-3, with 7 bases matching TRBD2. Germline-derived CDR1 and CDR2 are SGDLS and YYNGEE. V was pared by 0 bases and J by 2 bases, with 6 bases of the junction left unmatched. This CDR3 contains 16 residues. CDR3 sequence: CASSVGGRDYTDTQYF. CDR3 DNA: TGTGCCAGCAGCGTAGGAGGGAGGGACTACACAGATACGCAGTATTTT. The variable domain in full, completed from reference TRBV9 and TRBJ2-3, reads DSGVTQTPKHLITATGQRVTLRCSPRSGDLSVYWYQQSLDQGLQFLIQYYNGEERAKGNILERFSAQQFPDLHSELNLSSLELGDSALYFCASSVGGRDYTDTQYFGPGTRLTVL.

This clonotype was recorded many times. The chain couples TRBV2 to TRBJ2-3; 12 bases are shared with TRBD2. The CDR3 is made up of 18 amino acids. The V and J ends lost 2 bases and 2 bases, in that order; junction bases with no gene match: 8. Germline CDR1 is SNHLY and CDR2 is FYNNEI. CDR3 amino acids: CASSESSRTSGITDTQYF. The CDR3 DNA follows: TGTGCCAGCAGTGAAAGCTCTAGGACTAGCGGGATCACAGATACGCAGTATTTT.

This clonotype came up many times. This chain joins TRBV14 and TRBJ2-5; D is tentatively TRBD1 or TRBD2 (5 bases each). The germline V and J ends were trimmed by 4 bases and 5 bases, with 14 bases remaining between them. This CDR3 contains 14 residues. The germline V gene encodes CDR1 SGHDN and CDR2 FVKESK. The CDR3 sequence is CASSRSRGSETQYF. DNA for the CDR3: TGTGCCAGCAGCCGTAGTCGGGGCAGTGAGACCCAGTACTTC.

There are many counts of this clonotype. The CDR3 region is CASTPRDGRSNTGELFF. The CDR3 coding sequence is TGTGCCAGCACCCCTCGGGACGGACGGTCGAACACCGGGGAGCTGTTTTTT. The chain couples TRBV6-2 or TRBV6-3 to TRBJ2-2; D may match TRBD1 or TRBD2 (5 bases each). Trimming took 7 bases from V and 0 from J, leaving 18 bases between them. The CDR3 consists of 17 residues. Germline CDR1 is MNHEY and CDR2 is SVGEGT.

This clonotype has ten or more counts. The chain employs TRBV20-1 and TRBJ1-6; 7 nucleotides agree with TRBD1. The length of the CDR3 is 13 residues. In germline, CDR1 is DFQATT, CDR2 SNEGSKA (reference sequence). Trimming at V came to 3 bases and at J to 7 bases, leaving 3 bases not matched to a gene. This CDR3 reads CSASRDRNSPLHF. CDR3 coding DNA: TGCAGTGCTAGTAGGGACAGAAATTCACCCCTCCACTTT.

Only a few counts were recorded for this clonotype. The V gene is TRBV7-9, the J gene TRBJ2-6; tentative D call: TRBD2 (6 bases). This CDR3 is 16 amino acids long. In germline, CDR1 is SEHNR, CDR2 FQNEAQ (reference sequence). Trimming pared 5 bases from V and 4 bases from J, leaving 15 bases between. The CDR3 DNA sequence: TGTGCCAGCAGCCCATGGGACTTCTCGGGGGCCAACGTCCTGACTTTC. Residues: CASSPWDFSGANVLTF.